These 25 T cell receptor beta chains were sequenced from one sample in a study of PD-1 blockade in mismatch repair-deficient tumors. Libraries were prepared by immunoSEQ multiplex PCR; TCRdb keeps only in-frame clonotypes and omits some of them. The sample includes around 100,000 clones, around 80% of them seen just once. The sample consisted of peripheral blood, taken just over 59 weeks after starting pembrolizumab. The source of these receptors is an adult with mismatch repair-deficient cancer.

The chain joins TRBV9 to TRBJ2-7; D ambiguous. This CDR3 region has 14 residues. Germline V gene sequence: CDR1 SGDLS, CDR2 YYNGEE. Deletions cut 1 base from V and 3 bases from J, with 11 bases between. CDR3 region: CASSVTAPDYEQYF. In nucleotides, the CDR3 is TGTGCCAGCAGCGTAACAGCGCCTGACTACGAGCAGTACTTC.

The chain uses TRBV11-2 and TRBJ2-1; 11 nucleotides agree with TRBD2. The J segment lost 1 base and the V segment lost 1 base, leaving 9 bases of the junction unmatched. This CDR3 contains 19 residues. CDR1 is SGHAT and CDR2 is FQNNGV in the germline V gene. In DNA, the CDR3 is TGTGCCAGCAGCTTAGGAAGAAAAATAGCGGGGGGGTCCTACAATGAGCAGTTCTTC. It is translated as CASSLGRKIAGGSYNEQFF.

The chain has TRBV7-9 and TRBJ1-1, with TRBD1 matching over 7 bases. The J segment lost 5 bases and the V segment lost 3 bases, leaving 9 bases of the junction unmatched. The CDR3 has 15 amino acids. Germline CDR1 reads SEHNR; CDR2 reads FQNEAQ (reference sequence). In DNA, the CDR3 is TGTGCCAGCAGCTTGTTGACAGGGCCTCGGACTGAAGCTTTCTTT. Amino acid sequence: CASSLLTGPRTEAFF. Full variable domain (remainder filled in from reference TRBV7-9 and TRBJ1-1): DTGVSQNPRHKITKRGQNVTFRCDPISEHNRLYWYRQTLGQGPEFLTYFQNEAQLEKSRLLSDRFSAERPKGSFSTLEIQRTEQGDSAMYLCASSLLTGPRTEAFFGQGTRLTVV.

The V and J genes are TRBV5-1 and TRBJ2-5; no clear D. CDR3 size: 11 residues. V gave up 6 bases and J gave up 5 bases, with 8 bases separating them. Germline V CDR1 and CDR2: SGHRS, YFSETQ. The CDR3 DNA reads TGCGCCAGCAAAGGTGGGGAGACCCAGTACTTC. Its protein product is CASKGGETQYF.

The chain links TRBV5-8 to TRBJ1-1, with unresolved D. The V end lost 3 bases, the J end lost 4 bases, and 13 bases lay between the germline ends. CDR3 length equals 14 residues. Germline lookup yields CDR1 SGHTS and CDR2 YDEGEE. CDR3 loop: CASSSRGLGTEAFF. The CDR3 DNA is TGTGCCAGCAGCTCTCGGGGTTTGGGCACTGAAGCTTTCTTT.

This clone was detected only a few times. The rearrangement joins TRBV6-6 to TRBJ1-1, with a weak D call TRBD1 (5 bases). Deletions cut 5 bases from V and 3 bases from J, with 7 bases between. The V gene's germline CDR1 is MNHNY and CDR2 SVGAGI (reference sequence). The CDR3 runs 12 residues. The DNA for the CDR3 is TGTGCCAGCAGTCTGGGGGACACTGAAGCTTTCTTT. Translating it yields CASSLGDTEAFF.

This chain connects TRBV6-1 to TRBJ2-3; possibly TRBD1 for D (5 bases). V lost 7 bases to trimming and J lost 3 bases, with 11 bases between them. This CDR3 contains 13 residues. The germline V gene has CDR1 MNHNS and CDR2 SASEGT. The CDR3: CASKRAGTDTQYF. In DNA form, the CDR3 reads TGTGCCAGCAAAAGGGCAGGGACAGATACGCAGTATTTT.

The chain combines TRBV27 with TRBJ1-1, with D hard to call. The V and J ends lost 1 base and 3 bases respectively, with 12 bases between them. In germline, CDR1 is MNHEY, CDR2 SMNVEV (reference sequence). This CDR3 is 15 amino acids long. CDR3 sequence (DNA): TGTGCCAGCAGTTTATGGGCAGGACTAGACACTGAAGCTTTCTTT. Its translation: CASSLWAGLDTEAFF.

The chain links TRBV27 to TRBJ1-4, with 9 bases identical to TRBD1. The J segment lost 3 bases and the V segment lost 8 bases, leaving 4 bases of the junction unmatched. The CDR3 has 14 residues. The germline CDR1 and CDR2 sequences are MNHEY and SMNVEV (reference sequence). The CDR3: CASDRDRANEKLFF. CDR3 nucleotides: TGTGCCAGCGACCGGGACAGGGCTAATGAAAAACTGTTTTTT.

The genes are TRBV18 and TRBJ2-7; D may be TRBD2 (5 bases). The CDR3 extends over 14 amino acids. V dropped 3 bases and J dropped 0 bases, with 9 bases sitting between them. Germline-derived CDR1 and CDR2 are KGHSH and LQKENI. CDR3 region: CASSPGRGSYEQYF. DNA for the CDR3: TGTGCCAGCTCACCTGGCCGGGGCTCCTACGAGCAGTACTTC.

The genes are TRBV30 and TRBJ1-1; 9 bases align to TRBD1. The ends lost 3 bases at V and 6 bases at J; junction bases unmatched: 11. The CDR3 is 15 residues long. Germline CDR1 GTSNPN, CDR2 SVGIG (reference sequence). CDR3 loop: CAWRRPGQGWSEAFF. The CDR3 DNA follows: TGTGCCTGGAGGCGACCGGGACAGGGATGGTCTGAAGCTTTCTTT.

The chain couples TRBV12-5 to TRBJ2-3, with D possibly TRBD2 on 5 matching bases. The CDR3 length is 20 residues. V lost 2 bases and J lost 0, with 24 bases in between. CDR1 and CDR2 from the germline V gene are LGHNT and FRNRAP. Here the CDR3 DNA reads TGTGCTAGTGGTTTGCCCCCGGTGTGGGAGAGGATTACTAGCACAGATACGCAGTATTTT. This codes for CASGLPPVWERITSTDTQYF.

This CDR3 reads CASSYGTSGYEQYF. The CDR3, as DNA: TGTGCCAGCAGCTACGGGACTAGCGGCTACGAGCAGTACTTC. The chain is built from TRBV11-2 and TRBJ2-7, with 11 bases matching TRBD2. The junction had 2 bases not matched to a gene; V was cut back by 4 bases and J by 3 bases. CDR1 SGHAT and CDR2 FQNNGV come from the germline V gene. This CDR3 has 14 amino acids.

The chain has TRBV6-5 and TRBJ2-3, with TRBD1 identical over 9 bases. The CDR3 totals 14 residues. Trimming removed 6 bases from V and 3 bases from J; junction bases left unmatched: 4. Germline V gene lookup returns CDR1 MNHEY and CDR2 SVGAGI. CDR3 loop: CASRGQGLTDTQYF. The CDR3 bases are TGTGCCAGCAGAGGACAGGGGTTGACAGATACGCAGTATTTT.

The CDR3 nucleotides are TGTGCCACCAGCAGAGAAAGGACAGAGAATGAAAAACTGTTTTTT. It codes for CATSRERTENEKLFF. The V call is TRBV15, the J call TRBJ1-4; maybe TRBD1 (6 bases). V lost 0 bases, J lost 5 bases, and 10 bases lay in between. This CDR3 is 15 amino acids long. The germline V gene encodes CDR1 LNHNV and CDR2 YYDKDF (reference sequence).

The J gene is TRBJ1-2, the V gene TRBV29-1; no clear D. Trimming cost V 1 base and J 4 bases, with 10 bases left between them. CDR1 is SQVTM and CDR2 is ANQGSEA in the germline V gene. The CDR3 has 13 amino acids. CDR3 in amino acids: CSVEAGDAYGYTF. The CDR3 DNA reads TGCAGCGTTGAAGCAGGAGATGCCTATGGCTACACCTTC. Full variable domain (missing parts from reference TRBV29-1 and TRBJ1-2): SAVISQKPSRDICQRGTSLTIQCQVDSQVTMMFWYRQQPGQSLTLIATANQGSEATYESGFVIDKFPISRPNLTFSTLTVSNMSPEDSSIYLCSVEAGDAYGYTFGSGTRLTVV.

V usage is TRBV6-9 and J usage is TRBJ1-2; 7 bases line up with TRBD1. The CDR3 contains 14 residues. Germline V gene sequence: CDR1 MNHGY, CDR2 SVAAGI. Losses at the gene ends were 3 bases for V and 7 bases for J; bases not matched to a gene: 8. CDR3 DNA sequence: TGTGCCAGCAGTTACGCCAGGGGGACCGTTGGCTACACCTTC. Its protein product is CASSYARGTVGYTF.

The chain uses TRBV19 and TRBJ2-2, with 13 bases fitting TRBD2. Looked up from germline, CDR1 is LNHDA and CDR2 is SQIVND (reference sequence). The CDR3 runs to 15 residues. V was pared by 10 bases and J by 4 bases, with 6 bases of the junction left unmatched. The CDR3 DNA reads TGTGCCACACAGACTAGCGGGAGGAGCACCGGGGAGCTGTTTTTT. It codes for CATQTSGRSTGELFF.

The chain couples TRBV7-8 to TRBJ1-1; no clear D. The CDR3 is made up of 13 amino acids. Trimming left V 1 base short and J 3 bases short, with 6 bases between. Germline assignment: CDR1 SGHVS and CDR2 FQNEAQ. Here the CDR3 DNA reads TGTGCCAGCAGCTTAGGCAGGCACACTGAAGCTTTCTTT. It is translated as CASSLGRHTEAFF.

Note on this clone: This sample also contains other DNA sequences that code for the same CDR3. The chain uses TRBV12-5 and TRBJ1-3, with TRBD1 as a possible D gene (5 bases). Germline CDR1 is LGHNT and CDR2 is FRNRAP. The V and J ends lost 5 bases and 1 base respectively, with 9 bases between them. This CDR3 region has 14 residues. The CDR3 here is CASGPSGSGNTIYF. The DNA for the CDR3 is TGTGCTAGTGGTCCCTCAGGGTCTGGAAACACCATATATTTT.

The chain is built from TRBV6-6 and TRBJ2-7, with D tentatively TRBD1 (6 bases). This CDR3 contains 13 residues. Trimming cost V 0 bases and J 6 bases, with 9 bases left between them. CDR1 and CDR2 (germline): MNHNY, SVGAGI (reference sequence). The chain's CDR3 is CASSYSGHPEQYF. Here the CDR3 DNA reads TGTGCCAGCAGTTACTCGGGACATCCCGAGCAGTACTTC.

This chain uses TRBV11-2 with TRBJ2-1, with 7 bases fitting TRBD2. The germline V gene encodes CDR1 SGHAT and CDR2 FQNNGV. The CDR3 spans 16 residues. The V segment lost 0 bases and the J segment 4 bases; nucleotides outside the gene matches: 6. As DNA, the CDR3 is TGTGCCAGCAGCTTAGATCGGTCCGGGGGGTACAATGAGCAGTTCTTC. Its protein is CASSLDRSGGYNEQFF.

The V and J genes are TRBV19 and TRBJ2-1, with TRBD2 identical over 11 bases. Germline V gene lookup returns CDR1 LNHDA and CDR2 SQIVND (reference sequence). This CDR3 has 15 amino acids. Germline trimming cut 5 bases from V and 6 bases from J; bases unmatched to any gene: 6. The CDR3 coding sequence is TGTGCCAGTAGTGCGCTAGCGGGAGGACGCAATGAGCAGTTCTTC. This gives the protein CASSALAGGRNEQFF.

The chain joins TRBV6-1 to TRBJ1-5; D is possibly TRBD1 (5 bases). V lost 3 bases and J 6 bases, leaving 15 bases between the germline ends. Per germline, CDR1 MNHNS and CDR2 SASEGT. The CDR3 is 15 residues long. The CDR3 loop reads CASSEFRESGQPQHF. CDR3 sequence (DNA): TGTGCCAGCAGTGAGTTCAGGGAGTCGGGTCAGCCCCAGCATTTT.

V is TRBV2 and J is TRBJ1-2; weak D call: TRBD1 (5 bases). Trimming cost V 5 bases and J 6 bases, with 13 bases left between them. CDR1 SNHLY and CDR2 FYNNEI come from the germline V gene. CDR3 size: 13 residues. The CDR3 DNA follows: TGTGCCAGCAGTTTCCGGGGGGACCATGGCTACACCTTC. Encoded protein: CASSFRGDHGYTF.